A single sample is the source of the 23 T cell receptor beta chains below, sequenced in a study of T cells in Graves' hyperthyroidism and ophthalmopathy. Template material for amplifying TCR beta CDR3 regions consisted of RNA transcripts. With the HTBI primer set, the TCR CDR3 went through a first round of RT-PCR. TCRdb reanalysed the multiplex PCR reads using MiXCR and keeps one entry per CDR3 protein. The repertoire includes about 570,000 distinct CDR3 sequences, more than 45% of them detected once, and roughly 20% sits in the top ten. The specimen sequenced was peripheral blood or thyroid tissue (not recorded which). Receptors originate from an adult woman with Graves' disease, either hyperthyroidism or ophthalmopathy (not recorded which).

In its sample, this clonotype was seen many times. V is TRBV7-9 and J is TRBJ1-1; D is uncertain. This CDR3 contains 14 residues. Trimming shortened V by 7 bases and J by 7 bases, and 19 bases separated the two germline ends. Germline V gene sequence: CDR1 SEHNR, CDR2 FQNEAQ (reference sequence). The CDR3 sequence: CASTLPDGSNEAFF. The CDR3 nucleotides read TGTGCCAGCACCCTCCCGGACGGTTCTAATGAAGCTTTCTTT.

This clonotype was picked up many times. The gene calls are TRBV7-9 and TRBJ1-2, with D perhaps matching TRBD1 (6 bases). V lost 4 bases to trimming and J lost 6 bases, with 18 bases between them. Germline lookup yields CDR1 SEHNR and CDR2 FQNEAQ (reference sequence). This CDR3 has 15 residues. CDR3 coding DNA: TGTGCCAGCAGCTCAGGGGAGACCTTCCGGGATGGCTACACCTTC. It specifies CASSSGETFRDGYTF.

The V and J genes are TRBV9 and TRBJ2-7; D is uncertain. Germline V CDR1 and CDR2: SGDLS, YYNGEE. The CDR3 is 15 residues long. The V end lost 7 bases, the J end lost 2 bases, and 19 bases lay between the germline ends. CDR3 loop: CASSGREPHPYEQYF. CDR3 coding DNA: TGTGCCAGCTCGGGTAGAGAGCCCCACCCCTACGAGCAGTACTTC.

The chain is built from TRBV7-9 and TRBJ1-2, with D possibly TRBD1 on 6 matching bases. V lost 5 bases and J 6 bases, leaving 13 bases between the germline ends. Germline-derived CDR1 and CDR2 are SEHNR and FQNEAQ (reference sequence). The CDR3 contains 13 residues. The CDR3 protein is CASSTSGHHGYTF. In nucleotides, the CDR3 is TGTGCCAGCAGCACGTCGGGACACCATGGCTACACCTTC.

This clonotype appeared a single time. J is TRBJ2-2 and V is TRBV13; the match to TRBD1 covers 8 bases. The germline CDR1 and CDR2 sequences are PRHDT and FYEKMQ (reference sequence). J gave up 11 bases and V 4 bases, and 12 bases lay outside the gene matches. The CDR3 totals 15 residues. In nucleotides, the CDR3 is TGTGCCAGCAGCTCCCGGGACAGGTTTACCTACGAGCTGTTTTTT. It encodes CASSSRDRFTYELFF.

This clonotype was counted many times. The chain links TRBV4-1 to TRBJ1-1; D is perhaps TRBD1 (5 bases). This CDR3 region has 14 residues. Germline V gene data show CDR1 as MGHRA and CDR2 as YSYEKL. Deletions cut 1 base from V and 5 bases from J, with 11 bases between. The CDR3 bases are TGCGCCAGCAGCCAAGTCCAGGGTGGTACTGAAGCTTTCTTT. Its protein product is CASSQVQGGTEAFF.

The sample holds many counts of this clonotype. V and J are TRBV10-3 and TRBJ1-1, with 8 bases fitting TRBD1. The CDR3 spans 15 residues. V lost 0 bases and J lost 5; bases outside the gene matches: 5. Germline assignment: CDR1 ENHRY and CDR2 SYGVKD. The CDR3 DNA sequence: TGTGCCATCAGTGAGTCCGTTACAGGGGGAACTGAAGCTTTCTTT. Translated: CAISESVTGGTEAFF.

The chain combines TRBV30 with TRBJ1-3, with D possibly TRBD1 on 6 matching bases. The CDR3 extends over 13 amino acids. V shed 4 bases and J shed 1 base, with 8 bases lying between them. CDR1 and CDR2 from the germline V gene are GTSNPN and SVGIG (reference sequence). The CDR3, as DNA: TGTGCCTGGAACACAGGGTCTGGAAACACCATATATTTT. Encoded protein: CAWNTGSGNTIYF.

This clonotype was detected ten times or more. The rearrangement uses TRBV11-2 and TRBJ1-3; no reliable D call. Germline-derived CDR1 and CDR2 are SGHAT and FQNNGV. Between the trimmed V and J ends, which lost 1 base and 0 bases, there was a span of 7 bases. The CDR3 runs to 15 residues. CDR3 loop: CASSLGVNSGNTIYF. CDR3 bases: TGTGCCAGCAGCTTAGGGGTAAACTCTGGAAACACCATATATTTT.

The chain joins TRBV20-1 to TRBJ1-6; 8 bases are a match to TRBD1. V was pared by 0 bases and J by 7 bases, with 14 bases of the junction left unmatched. CDR3 length equals 18 residues. Germline CDR1 DFQATT, CDR2 SNEGSKA (reference sequence). Written as DNA, the CDR3 is TGCAGTGCTAGAGATGGCAGGGGGCGGGTTGGCTACAATTCACCCCTCCACTTT. Its protein product is CSARDGRGRVGYNSPLHF.

This clonotype was seen a handful of times. Being one base from a much bigger clone, this may be a read error. The CDR3 DNA reads TGTGCCAGCAGTGAAGGGTACCCGAGGGAGGCCCAGTACTTC. Amino acid sequence: CASSEGYPREAQYF. The chain recombines TRBV6-1 with TRBJ2-5, with D tentatively TRBD2 (6 bases). Trimming shortened V by 1 base and J by 9 bases, and 15 bases separated the two germline ends. CDR3 size: 14 residues. Germline V lookup: CDR1 MNHNS, CDR2 SASEGT.

This clonotype occurred a few times. This rearrangement joins TRBV25-1 to TRBJ1-2; D is possibly TRBD1 (5 bases). CDR1 and CDR2 (germline): MGHDK, SYGVNS. The CDR3 totals 12 residues. CDR3 sequence (DNA): TGTGCTAGAGTAAGCAGGGACTATGGCTACACCTTC. Translating it yields CARVSRDYGYTF.

The J gene is TRBJ2-7, the V gene TRBV18, with 11 bases fitting TRBD1. V lost 3 bases to trimming and J lost 5 bases; unmatched junction nucleotides: 3. CDR3 length: 14 residues. Germline CDR1 and CDR2: KGHSH and LQKENI. The CDR3 DNA sequence: TGTGCCAGCTCACCGGGACAGGGGGTGGACGAGCAGTACTTC. Residues: CASSPGQGVDEQYF.

Only a few counts were recorded for this clonotype. The J gene is TRBJ2-1, the V gene TRBV15; 8 bases line up with TRBD2. Germline V gene sequence: CDR1 LNHNV, CDR2 YYDKDF (reference sequence). The CDR3 spans 14 residues. Losses at the gene ends were 6 bases for V and 0 bases for J; bases not matched to a gene: 1. CDR3 loop: CATRTSGSYNEQFF. CDR3 sequence (DNA): TGTGCCACCAGAACTAGCGGCTCCTACAATGAGCAGTTCTTC. Full variable domain (missing parts from reference TRBV15 and TRBJ2-1): DAMVIQNPRYQVTQFGKPVTLSCSQTLNHNVMYWYQQKSSQAPKLLFHYYDKDFNNEADTPDNFQSRRPNTSFCFLDIRSPGLGDTAMYLCATRTSGSYNEQFFGPGTRLTVL.

This clonotype was seen ten or more times. The rearrangement uses TRBV9 and TRBJ2-7; the D gene is possibly TRBD2 (6 bases). V lost 0 bases to trimming and J lost 1 base, with 8 bases between them. This CDR3 spans 14 amino acids. Germline V CDR1 and CDR2: SGDLS, YYNGEE. Here the CDR3 DNA reads TGTGCCAGCAGCGTAGTTGCGGGATCCTACGAGCAGTACTTC. Encoded protein: CASSVVAGSYEQYF.

This clonotype has only one observation. V gene TRBV28 combines with J gene TRBJ2-7, with D maybe TRBD1 (6 bases). Germline CDR1 and CDR2: MDHEN and SYDVKM. There are 15 residues in the CDR3. V gave up 0 bases and J gave up 6 bases, with 15 bases separating them. CDR3 sequence: CASSLWVRDTGEQYF. The CDR3 region has the DNA TGTGCCAGCAGTTTATGGGTCAGGGACACAGGCGAGCAGTACTTC.

V gene TRBV29-1 combines with J gene TRBJ2-7, with 7 bases that match TRBD2. The CDR3 covers 14 residues. In germline, CDR1 is SQVTM, CDR2 ANQGSEA. Unmatched junction bases numbered 12, after V lost 4 bases and J lost 6 bases. The CDR3 protein is CSVGFAGEFAEQYF. The CDR3 DNA sequence: TGCAGCGTTGGGTTTGCGGGAGAGTTCGCCGAGCAGTACTTC.

V gene TRBV15 combines with J gene TRBJ1-2; D remains ambiguous. V lost 1 base to trimming and J lost 4 bases, with 7 bases between them. The germline CDR1 and CDR2 sequences are LNHNV and YYDKDF (reference sequence). The CDR3 is made up of 13 amino acids. The CDR3 spells CATSRAHIYGYTF. Here the CDR3 DNA reads TGTGCCACCAGCAGAGCTCACATCTATGGCTACACCTTC.

This clonotype was recorded once. The gene calls are TRBV6-1 and TRBJ1-5, with D perhaps TRBD1 (5 bases). CDR1 is MNHNS and CDR2 is SASEGT in the germline V gene. The CDR3 runs to 15 residues. Trimming pared 8 bases from V and 6 bases from J, leaving 20 bases between. The CDR3 loop is CASESNAHGAQPQHF. CDR3 nucleotides: TGTGCCAGCGAATCAAATGCTCACGGGGCTCAGCCCCAGCATTTT.

As DNA, the CDR3 is TGTGCCAGCACCGGAGGGGCTAATGAAAAACTGTTTTTT. Protein: CASTGGANEKLFF. The gene calls are TRBV5-5 and TRBJ1-4; a possible D gene is TRBD1 (5 bases). V was shortened by 6 bases and J by 3 bases, with 9 bases between the two germline ends. Germline CDR1 and CDR2: SGHKS and YYEKEE (reference sequence). The CDR3 consists of 13 residues.

This clonotype has ten or more counts. J is TRBJ2-7 and V is TRBV9; 8 bases are shared with TRBD1. The CDR3 sequence is 15 residues long. The germline V gene encodes CDR1 SGDLS and CDR2 YYNGEE. Germline trimming cut 5 bases from V and 6 bases from J; bases unmatched to any gene: 13. The CDR3 nucleotides are TGTGCCAGCAGTCCCCTCCGGGACAGGTGGGTCGAGCAGTACTTC. Translation gives CASSPLRDRWVEQYF.

The gene calls are TRBV5-6 and TRBJ2-5; D is ambiguous. Germline V gene lookup returns CDR1 SGHDT and CDR2 YYEEEE. This CDR3 has 12 amino acids. Trimming pared 4 bases from V and 5 bases from J, leaving 9 bases between. The DNA of the CDR3 is TGTGCCAGCAGCATCGTCCGGGAGACCCAGTACTTC. Translation gives CASSIVRETQYF.

This sequence joins TRBV2 and TRBJ1-5; 7 bases fit TRBD1. Germline values: CDR1 SNHLY, CDR2 FYNNEI. The CDR3 has 14 residues. J lost 4 bases, V lost 8 bases, and 8 bases had no gene match. The CDR3 protein is CASLDRRANQPQHF. The CDR3, as DNA: TGTGCCAGCCTGGACAGGAGAGCTAATCAGCCCCAGCATTTT. Full variable domain (outside the CDR3, taken from reference TRBV2 and TRBJ1-5): EPEVTQTPSHQVTQMGQEVILRCVPISNHLYFYWYRQILGQKVEFLVSFYNNEISEKSEIFDDQFSVERPDGSNFTLKIRSTKLEDSAMYFCASLDRRANQPQHFGDGTRLSIL.